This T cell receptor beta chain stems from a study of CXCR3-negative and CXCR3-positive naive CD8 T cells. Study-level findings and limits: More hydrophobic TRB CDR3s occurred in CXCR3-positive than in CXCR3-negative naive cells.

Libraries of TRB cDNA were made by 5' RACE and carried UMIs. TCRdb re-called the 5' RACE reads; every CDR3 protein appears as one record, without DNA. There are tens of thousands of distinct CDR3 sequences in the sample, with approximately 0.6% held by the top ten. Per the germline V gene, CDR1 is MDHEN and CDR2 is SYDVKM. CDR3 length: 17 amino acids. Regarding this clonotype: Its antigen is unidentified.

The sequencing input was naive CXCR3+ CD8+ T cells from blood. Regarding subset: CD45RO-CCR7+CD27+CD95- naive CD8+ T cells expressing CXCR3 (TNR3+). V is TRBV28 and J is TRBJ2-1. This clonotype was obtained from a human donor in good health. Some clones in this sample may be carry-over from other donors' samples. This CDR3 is CASKSETGAPAYNEQFF.